This T cell receptor (beta chain) was captured in a study of CD8 T cells in Susac syndrome. Study results and caveats: The TCR sequencing and HLA analysis in the study involved a relatively small number of individuals, as the study acknowledged.

This CDR3 comprises 14 residues. Germline values: CDR1 SGHTA, CDR2 FQGTGA. With 0 bases removed from V and 0 bases from J, the gap between germline ends came to 5 bases. This clonotype was detected a few times. Antigen: not known. Negative isolation was used for CD8+ and CD4+ T cells, and FACS enrichment was applied to TEMRA cells. Random hexamers were used to reverse transcribe an amount of roughly 0.5 to 1 ug RNA. Each CDR3 protein gets one entry after TCRdb re-called the immunoSEQ multiplex PCR reads with MiXCR. This repertoire shows 140,000 or so distinct CDR3 sequences, 94% found once; its top ten account for roughly 0.083%.

This receptor was obtained from a human donor in good health. The chain carries TRBV7-3 and TRBJ1-1; D gene uncertain. The sequenced sample was CD4+ T cells from PBMCs. This CDR3 reads CASSLTGLNTEAFF. CDR3 DNA: TGTGCCAGCAGCTTAACGGGGTTGAACACTGAAGCTTTCTTT.